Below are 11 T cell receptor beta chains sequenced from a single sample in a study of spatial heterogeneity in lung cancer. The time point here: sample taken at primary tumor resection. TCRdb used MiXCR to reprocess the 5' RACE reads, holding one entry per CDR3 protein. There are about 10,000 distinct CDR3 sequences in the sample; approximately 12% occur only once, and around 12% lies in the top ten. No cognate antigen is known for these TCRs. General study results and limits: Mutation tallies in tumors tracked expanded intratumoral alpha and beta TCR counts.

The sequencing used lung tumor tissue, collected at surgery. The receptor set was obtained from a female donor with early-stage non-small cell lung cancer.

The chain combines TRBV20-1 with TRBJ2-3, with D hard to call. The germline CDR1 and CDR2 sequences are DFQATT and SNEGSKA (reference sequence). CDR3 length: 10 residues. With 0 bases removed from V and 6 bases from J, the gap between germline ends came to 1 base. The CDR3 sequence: CSAREDTQYF. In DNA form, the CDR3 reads TGCAGTGCTAGAGAGGATACGCAGTATTTT.

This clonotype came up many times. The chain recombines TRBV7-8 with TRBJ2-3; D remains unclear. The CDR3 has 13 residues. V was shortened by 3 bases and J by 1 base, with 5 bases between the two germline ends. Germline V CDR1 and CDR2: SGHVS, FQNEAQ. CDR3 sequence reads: CASSLGGTDTQYF. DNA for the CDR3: TGTGCCAGCAGCTTGGGCGGCACAGATACGCAGTATTTT.

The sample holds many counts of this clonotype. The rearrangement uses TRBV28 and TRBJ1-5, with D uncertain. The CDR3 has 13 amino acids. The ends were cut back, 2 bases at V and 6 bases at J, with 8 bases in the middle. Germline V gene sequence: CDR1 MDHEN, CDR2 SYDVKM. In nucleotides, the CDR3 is TGTGCCAGCAGTTTACGGGAGAGTCAGCCCCAGCATTTT. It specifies CASSLRESQPQHF. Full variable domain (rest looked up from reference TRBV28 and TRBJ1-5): DVKVTQSSRYLVKRTGEKVFLECVQDMDHENMFWYRQDPGLGLRLIYFSYDVKMKEKGDIPEGYSVSREKKERFSLILESASTNQTSMYLCASSLRESQPQHFGDGTRLSIL.

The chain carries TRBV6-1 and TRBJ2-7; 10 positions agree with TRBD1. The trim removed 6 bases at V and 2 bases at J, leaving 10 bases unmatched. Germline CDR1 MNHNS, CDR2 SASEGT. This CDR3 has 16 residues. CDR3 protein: CASSGPWDRGPYEQYF. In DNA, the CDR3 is TGTGCCAGCAGCGGGCCATGGGACAGGGGCCCCTACGAGCAGTACTTC.

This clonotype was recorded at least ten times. This CDR3 reads CASSKSSGTVNYEQYF. The DNA of the CDR3 is TGTGCCAGCAGCAAATCATCCGGGACAGTAAACTACGAGCAGTACTTC. The V gene is TRBV7-9, the J gene TRBJ2-7; 7 nucleotides align to TRBD1. The germline CDR1 and CDR2 sequences are SEHNR and FQNEAQ (reference sequence). The CDR3 consists of 16 residues. The trim removed 5 bases at V and 3 bases at J, leaving 13 bases unmatched.

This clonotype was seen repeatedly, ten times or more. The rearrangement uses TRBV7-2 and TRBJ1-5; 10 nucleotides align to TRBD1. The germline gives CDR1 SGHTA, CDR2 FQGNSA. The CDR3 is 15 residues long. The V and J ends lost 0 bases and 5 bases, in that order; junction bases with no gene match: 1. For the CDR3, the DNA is TGTGCCAGCAGCTTAGCGACAGGGGGCTATCAGCCCCAGCATTTT. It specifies CASSLATGGYQPQHF.

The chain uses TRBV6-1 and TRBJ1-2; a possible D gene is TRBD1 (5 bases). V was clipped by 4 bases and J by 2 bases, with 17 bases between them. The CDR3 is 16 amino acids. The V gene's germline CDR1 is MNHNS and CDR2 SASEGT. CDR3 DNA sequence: TGTGCCAGCAGTGGACCCCCCCTGGCAGGGAACTATGGCTACACCTTC. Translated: CASSGPPLAGNYGYTF.

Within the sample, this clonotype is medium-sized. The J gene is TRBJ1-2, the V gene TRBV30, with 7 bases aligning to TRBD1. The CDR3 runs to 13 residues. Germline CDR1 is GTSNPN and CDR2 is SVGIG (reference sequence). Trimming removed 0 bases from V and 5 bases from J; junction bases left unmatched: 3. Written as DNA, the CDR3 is TGTGCCTGGAGTGTAACACAGGGGTATGGCTACACCTTC. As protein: CAWSVTQGYGYTF.

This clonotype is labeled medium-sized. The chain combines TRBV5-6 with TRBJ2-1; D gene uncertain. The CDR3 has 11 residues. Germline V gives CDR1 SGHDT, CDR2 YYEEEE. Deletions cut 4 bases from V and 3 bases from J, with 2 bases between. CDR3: CASSNYNEQFF. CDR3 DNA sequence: TGTGCCAGCAGCAACTACAATGAGCAGTTCTTC.

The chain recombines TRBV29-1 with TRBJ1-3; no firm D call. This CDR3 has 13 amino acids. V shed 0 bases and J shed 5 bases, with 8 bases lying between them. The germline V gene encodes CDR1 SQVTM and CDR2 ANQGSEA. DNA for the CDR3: TGCAGCGTTGAAGAGCCACCTCGAAACACCATATATTTT. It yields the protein CSVEEPPRNTIYF.

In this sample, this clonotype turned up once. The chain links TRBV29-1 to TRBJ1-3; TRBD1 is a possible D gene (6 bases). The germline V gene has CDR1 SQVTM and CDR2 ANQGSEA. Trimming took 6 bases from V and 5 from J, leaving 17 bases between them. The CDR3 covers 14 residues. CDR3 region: CSVSDGGARNTIYF. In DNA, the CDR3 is TGCAGCGTATCTGACGGGGGCGCGAGAAACACCATATATTTT.